The rows below give T cell receptor beta chains drawn from one sample of a study of T cells after posttransplantation cyclophosphamide. TCRdb keeps only in-frame clones here, not all; method: immunoSEQ multiplex PCR. The sample lists approximately 50,000 clones, 90% to 95% occurring once. Sample: PBMCs. The receptors shown here come from a woman aged 25 to 39 in good health and a related stem cell transplant donor. Each CDR3 is given with its conserved first and last residue.

J,V,length,CDR3
TRBJ2-7,TRBV6-5,16,CASSYSPDGGTYEQYF
TRBJ1-1,TRBV19,14,CASIDNYRLLEAFF
TRBJ2-2,TRBV5-4,16,CASSPLGQGAAGELFF
TRBJ1-2,TRBV2,11,CASSEARAANF
TRBJ2-7,TRBV5-6,15,CASSSPSQGVFEQYF
TRBJ2-7,TRBV29-1,12,CSVGFREGEQYF
TRBJ2-7,TRBV7-9,14,CASSYGTAPGEQYF
TRBJ2-5,TRBV10-3,14,CAIRSSSGVETQYF
TRBJ2-5,TRBV7-3,16,CASSLRSGGAGETQYF
TRBJ2-5,TRBV6-1,14,CASSKGGRGETQYF
TRBJ2-7,TRBV2,15,CASSEISGASYEQYF
TRBJ2-3,TRBV5-1,15,CASSQGLAGPDTQYF
TRBJ2-5,TRBV4-3,16,CASSHGLAGLEETQYF
TRBJ1-1,TRBV7-2,17,CASSIRIRGRQGTEAFF
TRBJ1-2,TRBV7-9,13,CASSLRQGYGYTF
TRBJ2-3,TRBV6-1,17,CASSETLAGAPLSTQYF
TRBJ2-7,TRBV6-5,14,CASSRDRGAYEQYF
TRBJ2-1,TRBV6-6,15,CASSPGQGRYNEQFF
TRBJ2-3,TRBV7-6,12,CASSARADTQYF
TRBJ2-1,TRBV5-5,15,CASNPTSGSYNEQFF
TRBJ2-7,TRBV4-3,13,CASSPRGGSEQYF
TRBJ2-2,TRBV13,18,CASSLVGMAGAHTGELFF
TRBJ2-3,TRBV7-2,15,CASSHLERGTDTQYF
TRBJ2-1,TRBV6-5,15,CASRTTSGGAYEQFF